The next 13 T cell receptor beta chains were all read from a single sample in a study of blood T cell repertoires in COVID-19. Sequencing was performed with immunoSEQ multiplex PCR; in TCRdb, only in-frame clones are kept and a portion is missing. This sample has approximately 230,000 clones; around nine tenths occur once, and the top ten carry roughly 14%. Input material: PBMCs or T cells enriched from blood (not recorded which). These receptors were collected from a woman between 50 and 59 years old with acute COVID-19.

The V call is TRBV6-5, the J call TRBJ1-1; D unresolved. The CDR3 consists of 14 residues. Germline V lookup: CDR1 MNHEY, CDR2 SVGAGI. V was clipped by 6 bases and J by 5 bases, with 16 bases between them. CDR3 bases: TGTGCCAGCAGCACGGGAGGCCCGGGAACTGAAGCTTTCTTT. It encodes CASSTGGPGTEAFF.

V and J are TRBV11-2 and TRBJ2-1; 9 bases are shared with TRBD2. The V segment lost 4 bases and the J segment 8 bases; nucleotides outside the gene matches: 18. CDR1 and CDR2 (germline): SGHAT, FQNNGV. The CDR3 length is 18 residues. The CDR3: CASSWPFDSGGTLDEQFF. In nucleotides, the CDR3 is TGTGCCAGCAGCTGGCCCTTCGATAGCGGGGGAACCCTCGATGAGCAGTTCTTC.

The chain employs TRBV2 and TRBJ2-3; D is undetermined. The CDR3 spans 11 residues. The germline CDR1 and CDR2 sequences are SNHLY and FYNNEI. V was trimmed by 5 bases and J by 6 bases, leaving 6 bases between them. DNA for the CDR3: TGTGCCAGCAGTTTAGAGGATACGCAGTATTTT. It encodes CASSLEDTQYF.

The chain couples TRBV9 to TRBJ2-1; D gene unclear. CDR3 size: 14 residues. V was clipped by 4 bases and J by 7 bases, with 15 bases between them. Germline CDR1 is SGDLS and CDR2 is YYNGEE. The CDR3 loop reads CASSLRNSGNEQFF. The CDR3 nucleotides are TGTGCCAGCAGCCTCAGGAACTCTGGGAATGAGCAGTTCTTC. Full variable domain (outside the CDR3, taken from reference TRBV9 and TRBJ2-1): DSGVTQTPKHLITATGQRVTLRCSPRSGDLSVYWYQQSLDQGLQFLIQYYNGEERAKGNILERFSAQQFPDLHSELNLSSLELGDSALYFCASSLRNSGNEQFFGPGTRLTVL.

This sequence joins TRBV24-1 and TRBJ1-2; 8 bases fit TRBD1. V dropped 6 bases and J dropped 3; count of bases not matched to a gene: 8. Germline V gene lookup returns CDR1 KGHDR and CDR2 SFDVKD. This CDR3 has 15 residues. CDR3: CATSTNRQGHYGYTF. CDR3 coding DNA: TGTGCCACCAGTACCAACCGACAGGGGCACTATGGCTACACCTTC.

The CDR3 DNA sequence: TGCGCCAGCAGCCGGGGAGCGGGAAACTACAATGAGCAGTTCTTC. The encoded protein is CASSRGAGNYNEQFF. V is TRBV4-3 and J is TRBJ2-1; 7 bases align to TRBD2. Trimming removed 4 bases from V and 3 bases from J; junction bases left unmatched: 6. The germline V gene encodes CDR1 LGHNA and CDR2 YSLEER. CDR3 length equals 15 residues.

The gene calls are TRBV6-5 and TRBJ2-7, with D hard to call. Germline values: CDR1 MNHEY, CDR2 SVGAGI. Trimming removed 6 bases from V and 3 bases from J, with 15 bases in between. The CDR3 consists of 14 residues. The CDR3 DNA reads TGTGCCAGCAGCGAGACCACGAACAGCTACGAGCAGTACTTC. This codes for CASSETTNSYEQYF.

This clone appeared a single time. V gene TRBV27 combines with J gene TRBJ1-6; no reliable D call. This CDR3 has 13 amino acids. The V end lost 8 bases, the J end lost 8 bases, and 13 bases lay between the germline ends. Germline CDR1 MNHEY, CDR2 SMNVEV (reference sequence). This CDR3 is CASGLTSYSPLHF. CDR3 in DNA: TGTGCCAGCGGCCTCACCTCATATTCACCCCTCCACTTT.

The CDR3 spells CASSGGADYEQYF. CDR3 nucleotides: TGTGCCAGCAGCGGCGGGGCGGATTACGAGCAGTACTTC. The chain carries TRBV4-2 and TRBJ2-7; possible D gene TRBD2, 6 bases. V was cut by 5 bases and J by 4 bases, with 12 bases left in between. CDR1 is LGHNA and CDR2 is YNFKEQ in the germline V gene. CDR3 length: 13 residues.

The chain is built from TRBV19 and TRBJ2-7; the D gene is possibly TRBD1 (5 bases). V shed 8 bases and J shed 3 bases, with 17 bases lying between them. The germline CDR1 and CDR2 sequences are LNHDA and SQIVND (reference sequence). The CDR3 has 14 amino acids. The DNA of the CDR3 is TGTGCCAGTGAGGACACAGGACGGAACTACGAGCAGTACTTC. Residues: CASEDTGRNYEQYF.

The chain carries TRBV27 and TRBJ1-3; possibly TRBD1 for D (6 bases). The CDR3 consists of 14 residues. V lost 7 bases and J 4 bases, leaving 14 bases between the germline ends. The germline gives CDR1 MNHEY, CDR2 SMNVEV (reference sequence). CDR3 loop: CASMMGGLGNTIYF. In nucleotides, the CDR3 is TGTGCCAGCATGATGGGGGGGCTCGGAAACACCATATATTTT.

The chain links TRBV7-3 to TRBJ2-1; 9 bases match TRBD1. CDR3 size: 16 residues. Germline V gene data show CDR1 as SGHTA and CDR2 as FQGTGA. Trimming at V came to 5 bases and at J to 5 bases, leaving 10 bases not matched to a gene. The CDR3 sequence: CASSPYGGTGNNEQFF. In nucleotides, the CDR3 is TGTGCCAGCAGCCCCTACGGCGGGACAGGGAACAATGAGCAGTTCTTC.

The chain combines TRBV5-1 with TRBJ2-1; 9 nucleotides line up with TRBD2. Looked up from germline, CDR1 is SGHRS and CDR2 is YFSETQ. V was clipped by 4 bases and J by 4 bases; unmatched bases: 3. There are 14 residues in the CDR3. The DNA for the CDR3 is TGCGCCAGCAGCGGGGGACTAGCTTACAATGAGCAGTTCTTC. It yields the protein CASSGGLAYNEQFF.